This is a list of T cell receptor beta chains from one sample in a study of tissue T cells after allogeneic stem cell transplantation. Sequencing was performed with immunoSEQ multiplex PCR; in TCRdb, only in-frame clones are kept and a portion is missing. The sample includes more than 500 clones, approximately 70% of them seen just once. The sequencing used stomach tissue, collected at autopsy. These receptors came from a female patient aged 35 to 69 with steroid-refractory graft-versus-host disease after an allogeneic stem cell transplant. Some T cells may have come from the graft donor. Both conserved end residues are part of each CDR3. Each record gives: J gene, clone size, D gene, V gene, CDR3 DNA, CDR3 protein. A D gene is named only where the DNA matches it firmly. Some rows have no size entry. The others give once, few or many, or a class for an expanded clone.

j_gene: TRBJ2-7; abundance: .; d_gene: .; v_gene: TRBV3-1/TRBV3-2; CDR3nt: TGTGCCAGCAGCGGACTTTGTCCCTTCGTGTTAGACGAGCAGTACTTC; CDR3aa: CASSGLCPFVLDEQYF
j_gene: TRBJ2-5; abundance: few; d_gene: TRBD2; v_gene: TRBV29-1; CDR3nt: TGCAGCGTTGATTCGGGACTAGCCCTAGAGACCCAGTACTTC; CDR3aa: CSVDSGLALETQYF
j_gene: TRBJ2-5; abundance: .; d_gene: .; v_gene: TRBV9; CDR3nt: TGTGCCAGCAGCGTAGGCCTAGCGCCCTTGCAAGAGACCCAGTACTTC; CDR3aa: CASSVGLAPLQETQYF
j_gene: TRBJ2-7; abundance: .; d_gene: TRBD2; v_gene: TRBV10-3; CDR3nt: TGTGCCATCAGAGGGGGTAGCGGGGTCTCCTACGAGCAGTACTTC; CDR3aa: CAIRGGSGVSYEQYF
j_gene: TRBJ2-7; abundance: .; d_gene: .; v_gene: TRBV9; CDR3nt: TGTGCCAGCAGCCCGACCGGGTGGGTTACCTACGAGCAGTACTTC; CDR3aa: CASSPTGWVTYEQYF
j_gene: TRBJ2-5; abundance: .; d_gene: .; v_gene: TRBV18; CDR3nt: TGTGCCAGCTCACCATTTTTGAGGGGAGAACACCCGGAAGAGACCCAGTACTTC; CDR3aa: CASSPFLRGEHPEETQYF